This is a list of T cell receptor beta chains from one sample in a study of control samples from healthy donors and cancer patients. TCRdb's table, derived via immunoSEQ multiplex PCR, lists solely in-frame clones and lacks some. The data contain roughly 120,000 clones, over 75% of them singletons. Source material: PBMCs. These receptors all stem from a woman between 50 and 59 years old with colorectal cancer. Both conserved end residues are part of each CDR3. A D gene is named only where the DNA matches it firmly. Only some rows state a clone size, as once, few, many or a class for expanded clones.

clone size | D gene | J gene | V gene | CDR3 protein | CDR3 DNA
- | - | TRBJ1-4 | TRBV18 | CASSPKPDEKLFF | TGTGCCAGCTCACCGAAACCTGATGAAAAACTGTTTTTT
- | - | TRBJ2-5 | TRBV29-1 | CSVAPQETQYF | TGCAGCGTAGCCCCCCAAGAGACCCAGTACTTC
once | - | TRBJ2-1 | TRBV5-1 | CASSRDPNNEQFF | TGCGCCAGCAGCAGGGACCCAAACAATGAGCAGTTCTTC
- | - | TRBJ1-5 | TRBV19 | CASSISQGGRRNQPQHF | TGTGCCAGTAGTATATCCCAGGGAGGTCGTAGGAATCAGCCCCAGCATTTT
few | - | TRBJ2-7 | TRBV13 | CASSSDSSSYEQYF | TGTGCCAGCAGCTCGGACTCGAGCTCCTACGAGCAGTACTTC
- | - | TRBJ1-4 | TRBV27 | CASSSNGGEKLFF | TGTGCCAGCAGTTCCAATGGGGGAGAAAAACTGTTTTTT
few | - | TRBJ1-5 | TRBV11-2 | CASSEGRNQPQHF | TGTGCCAGCAGCGAGGGACGCAATCAGCCCCAGCATTTT
- | - | TRBJ2-2 | TRBV5-4 | CASSSDTGTRGGELFF | TGTGCCAGCAGCTCGGATACCGGGACCAGGGGCGGGGAGCTGTTTTTT
- | TRBD1 | TRBJ2-7 | TRBV4-1 | CASRGTGVYEQYF | TGCGCCAGCAGGGGGACAGGGGTCTACGAGCAGTACTTC
- | - | TRBJ1-6 | TRBV19 | CASSSGVGDSPLHF | TGTGCCAGTAGTTCAGGGGTCGGGGATTCACCCCTCCACTTT
once | TRBD1 | TRBJ1-1 | TRBV5-1 | CASSDLRGQVNTEAFF | TGCGCCAGCAGCGACCTCCGGGGACAGGTGAACACTGAAGCTTTCTTT
once | TRBD2 | TRBJ2-5 | TRBV30 | CAWSPGLAGAGPQETQYF | TGTGCCTGGAGTCCGGGACTAGCGGGGGCGGGACCCCAAGAGACCCAGTACTTC
- | - | TRBJ1-1 | TRBV7-8 | CASSFRGGNTEAFF | TGTGCCAGCAGCTTCCGGGGGGGGAACACTGAAGCTTTCTTT
- | - | TRBJ1-2 | TRBV7-2 | CASSTRTNYGYTF | TGTGCCAGCAGCACCAGGACCAACTATGGCTACACCTTC
- | - | TRBJ1-2 | TRBV11-2 | CASSHPNYGYTF | TGTGCCAGCAGCCATCCCAACTATGGCTACACCTTC
once | - | TRBJ1-2 | TRBV15 | CATNPALLFGGDYGYTF | TGTGCCACCAACCCTGCTCTTTTATTTGGGGGCGACTATGGCTACACCTTC
- | - | TRBJ1-4 | TRBV20-1 | CSASLPGGGINEKLFF | TGCAGTGCTAGTCTCCCGGGCGGCGGGATTAATGAAAAACTGTTTTTT
- | - | TRBJ1-1 | TRBV7-3 | CASSLNGHQNTEAFF | TGTGCCAGCAGCTTGAACGGACACCAGAACACTGAAGCTTTCTTT
- | TRBD1 | TRBJ1-2 | TRBV29-1 | CSVSSAGGHSYGYTF | TGCAGCGTCTCGTCGGCAGGGGGGCATAGCTATGGCTACACCTTC
- | - | TRBJ1-1 | TRBV30 | CAWRGDTTREAFF | TGTGCCTGGAGGGGGGACACCACCCGTGAAGCTTTCTTT
once | - | TRBJ1-1 | TRBV18 | CASSVGTEAFF | TGTGCCAGCTCCGTGGGAACTGAAGCTTTCTTT
- | TRBD1 | TRBJ1-6 | TRBV3-1/TRBV3-2 | CASSQTTGGLSPLHF | TGTGCCAGCAGCCAAACGACAGGGGGCCTTTCACCCCTCCACTTT
- | - | TRBJ2-3 | TRBV27 | CASSLEWGRTSTDTQYF | TGTGCCAGCAGTTTGGAGTGGGGAAGGACTAGCACAGATACGCAGTATTTT
- | TRBD1 | TRBJ1-6 | TRBV7-9 | CASSSRGQAPPNSPLHF | TGTGCCAGCAGCTCCAGGGGACAGGCCCCACCGAATTCACCCCTCCACTTT
- | - | TRBJ1-3 | TRBV7-9 | CASSLPTDRSGNTIYF | TGTGCCAGCAGCCTTCCGACAGACAGATCTGGAAACACCATATATTTT
- | - | TRBJ1-1 | TRBV7-3 | CASSTALNTEAFF | TGTGCCAGCAGCACCGCACTGAACACTGAAGCTTTCTTT
- | - | TRBJ2-3 | TRBV3-1/TRBV3-2 | CASSPPLGRGTDTQYF | TGTGCCAGCAGCCCACCCCTGGGGCGGGGCACAGATACGCAGTATTTT
- | TRBD1 | TRBJ1-1 | TRBV19 | CASSTTGEWNTEAFF | TGTGCCAGTAGCACTACAGGGGAATGGAACACTGAAGCTTTCTTT
- | - | TRBJ2-7 | TRBV28 | CASSFPSGSEQYF | TGTGCCAGCAGTTTTCCTTCGGGGAGCGAGCAGTACTTC
- | - | TRBJ1-6 | TRBV5-1 | CASSPAGLESSPLHF | TGCGCCAGCAGCCCGGCAGGGCTTGAAAGTTCACCCCTCCACTTT
- | TRBD1 | TRBJ1-6 | TRBV5-6 | CASTGTGTLRSPLHF | TGTGCCAGCACCGGGACAGGGACGTTGCGATCACCCCTCCACTTT
- | TRBD2 | TRBJ2-1 | TRBV19 | CASTPNPGLAGYEQFF | TGTGCCAGTACCCCGAACCCGGGACTAGCGGGATATGAGCAGTTCTTC
- | TRBD1 | TRBJ2-5 | TRBV5-1 | CASSSVPGQGLMLETQYF | TGCGCCAGCAGCTCCGTCCCCGGACAGGGGCTCATGTTGGAGACCCAGTACTTC
- | - | TRBJ2-7 | TRBV19 | CASSRAGGYEQYF | TGTGCCAGTAGTCGCGCAGGGGGGTACGAGCAGTACTTC
- | TRBD2 | TRBJ2-7 | TRBV5-8 | CASSLGGGLEQYF | TGTGCCAGCAGCTTGGGGGGGGGTTTGGAGCAGTACTTC
- | - | TRBJ1-1 | TRBV28 | CASTGDRSQETEAFF | TGTGCCAGCACCGGGGATCGGAGTCAAGAGACTGAAGCTTTCTTT
once | - | TRBJ1-2 | TRBV30 | CAWHHGTNNYGYTF | TGTGCCTGGCACCACGGGACAAATAACTATGGCTACACCTTC